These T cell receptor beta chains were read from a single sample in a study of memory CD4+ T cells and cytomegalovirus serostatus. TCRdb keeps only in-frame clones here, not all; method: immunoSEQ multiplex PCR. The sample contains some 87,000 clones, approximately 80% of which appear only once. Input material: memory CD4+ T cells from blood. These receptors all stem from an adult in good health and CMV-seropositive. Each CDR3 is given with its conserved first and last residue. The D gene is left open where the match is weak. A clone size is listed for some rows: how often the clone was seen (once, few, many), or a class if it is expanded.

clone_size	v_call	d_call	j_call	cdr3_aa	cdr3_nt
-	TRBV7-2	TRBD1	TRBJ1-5	CASSSTPQGAADSNQPQHF	TGTGCCAGCAGCTCCACTCCTCAGGGGGCTGCGGATAGCAATCAGCCCCAGCATTTT
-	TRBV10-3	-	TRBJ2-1	CAISALGYNEQFF	TGTGCCATCAGCGCCCTAGGGTACAATGAGCAGTTCTTC
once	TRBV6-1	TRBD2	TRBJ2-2	CASRTLAVWTGELFF	TGTGCCAGCAGGACACTAGCGGTTTGGACCGGGGAGCTGTTTTTT
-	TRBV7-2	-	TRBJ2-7	CASSFGAGYEQYF	TGTGCCAGCAGCTTCGGAGCAGGGTACGAGCAGTACTTC
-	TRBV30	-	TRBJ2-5	CAWSVGETQYF	TGTGCCTGGAGTGTTGGAGAGACCCAGTACTTC
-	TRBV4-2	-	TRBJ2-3	CASSQGLRGTSTDTQYF	TGTGCCAGCAGCCAAGGACTTAGGGGAACTAGCACAGATACGCAGTATTTT
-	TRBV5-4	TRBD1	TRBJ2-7	CASSQTGGYYEQYF	TGTGCCAGCAGCCAGACAGGGGGCTACTACGAGCAGTACTTC
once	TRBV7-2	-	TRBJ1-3	CASSLVTGNTIYF	TGTGCCAGCAGCTTAGTCACTGGAAACACCATATATTTT
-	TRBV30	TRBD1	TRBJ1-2	CAWRSKQGAGGYTF	TGTGCCTGGAGGTCGAAACAGGGGGCCGGTGGCTACACCTTC
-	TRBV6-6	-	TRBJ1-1	CASSPFRGTEAFF	TGTGCCAGCAGTCCATTTAGGGGGACTGAAGCTTTCTTT
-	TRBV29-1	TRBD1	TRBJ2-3	CSIPQDRVADTQYF	TGCAGCATTCCCCAGGACAGGGTAGCAGATACGCAGTATTTT
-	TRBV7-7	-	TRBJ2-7	CAGRQGGDNLLSVHSGSYEQYF	TGTGCTGGCCGCCAGGGAGGGGACAACCTGCTTTCCGTCCACTCAGGTTCCTACGAGCAGTACTTC
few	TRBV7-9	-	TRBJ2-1	CASSLISGSGVYNEQFF	TGTGCCAGCAGCTTAATCAGCGGGTCGGGGGTTTACAATGAGCAGTTCTTC
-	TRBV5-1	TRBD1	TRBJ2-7	CASSRDRGGVEQYF	TGCGCCAGCAGCCGGGACAGGGGGGGAGTCGAGCAGTACTTC